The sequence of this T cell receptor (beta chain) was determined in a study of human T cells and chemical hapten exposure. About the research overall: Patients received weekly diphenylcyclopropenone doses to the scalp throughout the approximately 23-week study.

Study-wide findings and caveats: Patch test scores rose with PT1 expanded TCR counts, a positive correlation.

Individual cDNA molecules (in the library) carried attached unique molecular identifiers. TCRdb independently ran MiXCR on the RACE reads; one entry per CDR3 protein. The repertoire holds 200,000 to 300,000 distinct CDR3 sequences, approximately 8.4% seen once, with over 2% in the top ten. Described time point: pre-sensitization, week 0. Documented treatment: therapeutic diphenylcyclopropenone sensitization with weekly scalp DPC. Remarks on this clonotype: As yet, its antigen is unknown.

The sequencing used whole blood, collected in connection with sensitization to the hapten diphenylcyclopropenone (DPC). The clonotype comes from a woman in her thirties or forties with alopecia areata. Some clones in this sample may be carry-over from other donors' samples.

CDR3 protein: CASSQDGTGGTEAFF. The DNA of the CDR3 is TGCGCCAGCAGCCAAGATGGGACAGGGGGCACTGAAGCTTTCTTT. The chain is built from TRBV4-3 and TRBJ1-1, with 11 bases identical to TRBD1. The CDR3 totals 15 residues. Germline V gene sequence: CDR1 LGHNA, CDR2 YSLEER. J was trimmed by 4 bases and V by 0 bases; bases with no gene match: 1.